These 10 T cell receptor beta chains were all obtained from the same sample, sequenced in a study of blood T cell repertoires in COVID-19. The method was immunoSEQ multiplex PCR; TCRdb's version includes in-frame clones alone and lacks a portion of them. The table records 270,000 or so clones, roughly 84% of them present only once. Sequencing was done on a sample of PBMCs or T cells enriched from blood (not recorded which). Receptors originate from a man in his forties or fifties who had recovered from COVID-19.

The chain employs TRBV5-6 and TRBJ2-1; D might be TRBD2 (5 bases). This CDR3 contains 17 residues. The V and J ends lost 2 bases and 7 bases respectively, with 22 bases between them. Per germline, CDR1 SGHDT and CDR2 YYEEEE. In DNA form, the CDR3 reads TGTGCCAGCAGCTTCAAACCCTGGGCGGGCCTTGGGAATGAGCAGTTCTTC. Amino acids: CASSFKPWAGLGNEQFF.

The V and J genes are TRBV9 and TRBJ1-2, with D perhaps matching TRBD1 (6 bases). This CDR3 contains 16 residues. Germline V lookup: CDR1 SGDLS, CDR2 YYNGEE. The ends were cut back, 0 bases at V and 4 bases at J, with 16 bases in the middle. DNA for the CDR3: TGTGCCAGCAGCGTAGAACCACAGGGAACGGGCTATGGCTACACCTTC. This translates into CASSVEPQGTGYGYTF.

The CDR3 bases are TGTGCCAAACGGGTTTTCGCCGGGGAGCTGTTTTTT. This translates into CAKRVFAGELFF. The chain carries TRBV24-1 and TRBJ2-2; D is ambiguous. CDR3 length: 12 residues. Germline V gene data show CDR1 as KGHDR and CDR2 as SFDVKD. V was pared by 11 bases and J by 6 bases, with 12 bases between.

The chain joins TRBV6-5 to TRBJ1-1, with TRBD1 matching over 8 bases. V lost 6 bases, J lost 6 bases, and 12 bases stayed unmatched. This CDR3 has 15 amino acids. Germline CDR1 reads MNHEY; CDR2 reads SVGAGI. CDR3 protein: CASSQGPDRVPEAFF. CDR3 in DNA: TGTGCCAGCAGCCAGGGGCCGGACAGGGTACCTGAAGCTTTCTTT.

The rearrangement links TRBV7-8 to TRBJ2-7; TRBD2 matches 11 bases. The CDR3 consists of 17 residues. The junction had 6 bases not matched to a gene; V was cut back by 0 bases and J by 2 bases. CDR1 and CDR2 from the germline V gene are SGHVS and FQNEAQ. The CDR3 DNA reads TGTGCCAGCAGCTTAGCGGCTGGTAGCGGGAGGGCCTACGAGCAGTACTTC. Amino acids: CASSLAAGSGRAYEQYF.

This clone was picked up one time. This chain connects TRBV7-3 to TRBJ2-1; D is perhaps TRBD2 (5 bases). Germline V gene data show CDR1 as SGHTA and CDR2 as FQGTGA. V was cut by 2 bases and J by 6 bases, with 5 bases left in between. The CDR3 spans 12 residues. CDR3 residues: CASSLEGNEQFF. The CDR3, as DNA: TGTGCCAGCAGCTTAGAGGGCAATGAGCAGTTCTTC.

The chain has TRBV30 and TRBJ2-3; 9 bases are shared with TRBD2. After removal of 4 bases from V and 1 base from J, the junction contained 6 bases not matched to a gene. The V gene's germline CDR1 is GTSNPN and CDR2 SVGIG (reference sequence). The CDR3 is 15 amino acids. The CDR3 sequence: CAWKLAGVRTDTQYF. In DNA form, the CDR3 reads TGTGCCTGGAAATTAGCGGGGGTCCGCACAGATACGCAGTATTTT.

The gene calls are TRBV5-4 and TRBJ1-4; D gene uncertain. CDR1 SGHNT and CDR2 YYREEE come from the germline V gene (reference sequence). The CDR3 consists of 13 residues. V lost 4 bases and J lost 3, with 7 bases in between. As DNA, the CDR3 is TGTGCCAGCAGCGCCGGGGCTAATGAAAAACTGTTTTTT. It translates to CASSAGANEKLFF.

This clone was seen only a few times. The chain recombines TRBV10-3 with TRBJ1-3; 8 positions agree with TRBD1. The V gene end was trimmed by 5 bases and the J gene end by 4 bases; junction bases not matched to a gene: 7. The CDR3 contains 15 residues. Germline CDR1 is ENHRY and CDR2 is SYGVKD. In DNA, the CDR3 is TGTGCCATCAGTCTCGGACAGGGAGGAGGAAACACCATATATTTT. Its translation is CAISLGQGGGNTIYF.

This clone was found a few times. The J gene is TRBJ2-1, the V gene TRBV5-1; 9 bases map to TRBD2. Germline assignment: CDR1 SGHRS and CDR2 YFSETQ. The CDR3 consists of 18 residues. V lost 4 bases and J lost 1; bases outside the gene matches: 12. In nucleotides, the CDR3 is TGCGCCAGCAGCGCTAACCCCTCGACTAGCGGATCCTACAATGAGCAGTTCTTC. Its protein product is CASSANPSTSGSYNEQFF.